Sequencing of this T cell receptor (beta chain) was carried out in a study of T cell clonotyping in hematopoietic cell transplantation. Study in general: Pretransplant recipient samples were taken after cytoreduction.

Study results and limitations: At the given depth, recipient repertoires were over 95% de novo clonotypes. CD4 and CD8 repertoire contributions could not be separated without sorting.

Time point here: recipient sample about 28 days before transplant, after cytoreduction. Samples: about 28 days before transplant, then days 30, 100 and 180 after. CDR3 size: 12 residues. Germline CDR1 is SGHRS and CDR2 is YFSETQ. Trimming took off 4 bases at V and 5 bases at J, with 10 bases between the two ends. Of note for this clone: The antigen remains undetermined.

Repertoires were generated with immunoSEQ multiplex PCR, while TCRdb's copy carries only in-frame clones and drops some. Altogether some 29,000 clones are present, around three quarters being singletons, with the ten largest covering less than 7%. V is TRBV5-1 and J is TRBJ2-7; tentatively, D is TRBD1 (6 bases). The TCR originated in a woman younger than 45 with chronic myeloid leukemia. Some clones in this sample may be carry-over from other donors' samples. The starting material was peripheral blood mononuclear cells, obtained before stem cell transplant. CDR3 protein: CASSHRAHEQYF. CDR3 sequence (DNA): TGCGCCAGCAGCCACAGGGCCCACGAGCAGTACTTC.